The subject of this entry is one TCR beta chain. Its antigen remains unknown. The data originate from a study of T-cell memory formation after mild COVID-19. Study results and caveats: Some responding clones appeared in pre-infection memory, suggesting cross-reactive memory joined.

Germline assignment: CDR1 SGHDT and CDR2 YYEEEE. Trimming cost V 2 bases and J 4 bases, with 15 bases left between them. CDR3 length: 15 residues. The TCR alpha and TCR beta cDNA libraries, bearing sample barcodes and UMIs, were generated by 5'RACE using constant-segment primers. Via MiXCR, TCRdb re-called the 5' RACE reads, giving one row per CDR3 protein. There are about 620,000 distinct CDR3 sequences in the sample; approximately 18% occur only once, and approximately 12% lies in the top ten. The receptor comes from an adult woman who had mild COVID-19 (a few samples of this study predate the infection). Cell type and time point are not known. The sample was PBMCs or a T cell subset sorted from them (not recorded which). This chain uses TRBV5-6 with TRBJ1-1; D gene ambiguous. The CDR3 protein is CASSLGGYDGTEAFF. CDR3 in DNA: TGTGCCAGCAGCTTAGGAGGGTATGATGGCACTGAAGCTTTCTTT. Supplemented by reference TRBV5-6 and TRBJ1-1, the full variable domain reads DAGVTQSPTHLIKTRGQQVTLRCSPKSGHDTVSWYQQALGQGPQFIFQYYEEEERQRGNFPDRFSGHQFPNYSSELNVNALLLGDSALYLCASSLGGYDGTEAFFGQGTRLTVV.